One sample yielded the 11 T cell receptor beta chains listed below, sequenced in a study of blood T cells in healthy people across ages. Sample-barcoded 5' priming and a J-beta primer mix drove a second PCR of 7 to 11 cycles. TCRdb passed the 5' RACE reads through MiXCR, listing each CDR3 protein once. The table lists over 1.5 million distinct CDR3 sequences, about 50% of them singletons. Source material: blood. The receptors here all came from a woman aged 40 to 55 in good health.

The CDR3 spells CASSYEGVRNQPQHF. The CDR3 nucleotides are TGTGCCAGCAGTTACGAGGGTGTACGCAATCAGCCCCAGCATTTT. This chain links TRBV6-2 or TRBV6-3 with TRBJ1-5; D gene unclear. Germline V CDR1 and CDR2: MNHEY, SVGEGT. V gave up 2 bases and J gave up 2 bases, with 10 bases separating them. The CDR3 runs to 15 residues.

The V and J genes are TRBV6-1 and TRBJ1-1, with 8 bases matching TRBD1. There are 15 residues in the CDR3. CDR1 is MNHNS and CDR2 is SASEGT in the germline V gene. Trimming cost V 4 bases and J 1 base; bases outside gene matches: 5. The CDR3: CASSGAGTGNTEAFF. As DNA, the CDR3 is TGTGCCAGCAGTGGTGCAGGGACAGGGAACACTGAAGCTTTCTTT.

The DNA for the CDR3 is TGTGCCAGCAGTCTTACGACTAGAGACATTCAGTACTTC. Translation: CASSLTTRDIQYF. This sequence joins TRBV6-2 or TRBV6-3 and TRBJ2-4; D is perhaps TRBD2 (6 bases). The CDR3 length is 13 residues. Germline V CDR1 and CDR2: MNHEY, SVGEGT. The V gene lost 5 bases and the J gene lost 8 bases, with 13 bases spanning the gap.

This clonotype has only a few counts. CDR3 in DNA: TGTGCCAGCACTATCCGGGACGGTCGAGGGGAGACCCAGTACTTC. It codes for CASTIRDGRGETQYF. V gene TRBV12-3 or TRBV12-4 combines with J gene TRBJ2-5; possibly TRBD1 or TRBD2 for D (5 bases each). Trimming pared 7 bases from V and 5 bases from J, leaving 20 bases between. The CDR3 runs 15 residues.

Points on this clonotype: An end of the junction does not agree with germline; a read error may underlie this. This chain links TRBV7-7 with TRBJ2-5; D remains ambiguous. Germline V lookup: CDR1 SSHAT, CDR2 FNYEAQ (reference sequence). CDR3 length: 14 amino acids. CDR3 DNA sequence: TGTGCTAGCAGCCCGGGCCAGGAGCAAGAGACCCAGTACTTC. This sequence encodes CASSPGQEQETQYF.

This sequence joins TRBV7-2 and TRBJ2-1, with 9 bases lining up with TRBD1. In germline, CDR1 is SGHTA, CDR2 FQGNSA. V dropped 5 bases and J dropped 4; count of bases not matched to a gene: 9. This CDR3 comprises 16 residues. CDR3 sequence reads: CASSPLATGGYNEQFF. The CDR3 DNA is TGTGCCAGCAGCCCTCTCGCGACAGGGGGATACAATGAGCAGTTCTTC. Full variable domain (outside the CDR3, taken from reference TRBV7-2 and TRBJ2-1): GAGVSQSPSNKVTEKGKDVELRCDPISGHTALYWYRQSLGQGLEFLIYFQGNSAPDKSGLPSDRFSAERTGGSVSTLTIQRTQQEDSAVYLCASSPLATGGYNEQFFGPGTRLTVL.

This clonotype was observed a few times. This chain uses TRBV20-1 with TRBJ2-1; the D gene is possibly TRBD2 (5 bases). Deletions cut 1 base from V and 12 bases from J, with 13 bases between. CDR1 and CDR2 (germline): DFQATT, SNEGSKA (reference sequence). This CDR3 has 12 residues. The CDR3, as DNA: TGCAGTGCTAGAGGGACTCCCCTTGGGCAGTTCTTC. Its protein product is CSARGTPLGQFF.

This rearrangement joins TRBV24-1 to TRBJ2-4, with 7 bases that match TRBD1. The CDR3 spans 15 residues. The germline CDR1 and CDR2 sequences are KGHDR and SFDVKD. V lost 3 bases, J lost 5 bases, and 6 bases stayed unmatched. The CDR3 DNA follows: TGTGCCACCAGTGATCCCCGACAGGGCGAAAACATTCAGTACTTC. The encoded protein is CATSDPRQGENIQYF.

In its sample, this clonotype was seen many times. The gene calls are TRBV5-4 and TRBJ1-2; the D gene is possibly TRBD1 (5 bases). V gave up 1 base and J gave up 2 bases, with 6 bases separating them. This CDR3 is built from 13 residues. CDR1 and CDR2 from the germline V gene are SGHNT and YYREEE (reference sequence). CDR3 DNA sequence: TGTGCCAGCAGCTTGCACAGGAACTATGGCTACACCTTC. Translating gives CASSLHRNYGYTF.

The chain employs TRBV7-2 and TRBJ2-5, with D uncertain. This CDR3 contains 12 residues. Trimming cost V 4 bases and J 11 bases, with 14 bases left between them. CDR1 and CDR2 from the germline V gene are SGHTA and FQGNSA. Here the CDR3 reads CASSSRHNEQYF. The CDR3 DNA follows: TGTGCCAGCAGCTCCAGGCACAATGAGCAGTACTTC.

This chain connects TRBV12-3 or TRBV12-4 to TRBJ1-4; D might be TRBD1 (6 bases). The CDR3 runs to 16 residues. The V and J ends lost 3 bases and 2 bases respectively, with 13 bases between them. This chain's CDR3 is CASSFAAGVTNEKLFF. In DNA form, the CDR3 reads TGTGCCAGCAGTTTTGCGGCAGGGGTGACTAATGAAAAACTGTTTTTT.